Below are 15 T cell receptor beta chains sequenced from a single sample in a study of sequential checkpoint blockade in melanoma. Here immunoSEQ multiplex PCR was the method, and the copy in TCRdb shows in-frame clones only, minus some. Among around 10,000 clones listed, about 80% were seen once. Treatment: randomized to nivolumab then ipilimumab (arm A) or the reverse (arm B). Sample: CD8+ T cells sorted from blood (inferred from file names), taken from a patient given nivolumab and ipilimumab in sequence. The receptors derive from a human donor with melanoma.

V and J are TRBV29-1 and TRBJ2-2; D is uncertain. Deletions cut 3 bases from V and 2 bases from J, with 10 bases between. Germline loops: CDR1 SQVTM, CDR2 ANQGSEA. The CDR3 totals 14 residues. CDR3 residues: CSVDHGFNTGELFF. The CDR3 nucleotides are TGCAGCGTTGATCACGGGTTTAACACCGGGGAGCTGTTTTTT.

The V gene is TRBV5-6, the J gene TRBJ2-1; 9 bases map to TRBD1. This CDR3 comprises 16 residues. The V and J ends lost 0 bases and 4 bases, in that order; junction bases with no gene match: 5. The germline V gene has CDR1 SGHDT and CDR2 YYEEEE. CDR3 sequence reads: CASSLDGTGIYNEQFF. CDR3 DNA sequence: TGTGCCAGCAGCTTGGATGGGACAGGGATATACAATGAGCAGTTCTTC.

V gene TRBV7-8 combines with J gene TRBJ1-4; possibly TRBD1 for D (6 bases). The germline V and J ends were trimmed by 5 bases and 6 bases, with 19 bases remaining between them. The germline gives CDR1 SGHVS, CDR2 FQNEAQ. The CDR3 contains 16 residues. The chain's CDR3 is CASSRRSGTTDEKLFF. The CDR3, as DNA: TGTGCCAGCAGCAGACGATCCGGGACAACGGATGAAAAACTGTTTTTT.

V is TRBV30 and J is TRBJ2-7; 10 bases are shared with TRBD1. After removal of 2 bases from V and 5 bases from J, the junction contained 3 bases not matched to a gene. The length of the CDR3 is 13 residues. Per the germline V gene, CDR1 is GTSNPN and CDR2 is SVGIG (reference sequence). CDR3 nucleotides: TGTGCCTGGAGTCTTGGGACAGGGGACGAGCAGTACTTC. It encodes CAWSLGTGDEQYF. The full variable domain, completed using reference TRBV30 and TRBJ2-7, is SQTIHQWPATLVQPVGSPLSLECTVEGTSNPNLYWYRQAAGRGLQLLFYSVGIGQISSEVPQNLSASRPQDRQFILSSKKLLLSDSGFYLCAWSLGTGDEQYFGPGTRLTVT.

V gene TRBV9 combines with J gene TRBJ2-1; 9 bases map to TRBD1. Germline loops: CDR1 SGDLS, CDR2 YYNGEE. Unmatched junction bases numbered 5, after V lost 3 bases and J lost 4 bases. The CDR3 covers 15 residues. In DNA, the CDR3 is TGTGCCAGCAGCGGTAACAGGGGGCTTTACAATGAGCAGTTCTTC. This gives the protein CASSGNRGLYNEQFF. Full variable domain (rest looked up from reference TRBV9 and TRBJ2-1): DSGVTQTPKHLITATGQRVTLRCSPRSGDLSVYWYQQSLDQGLQFLIQYYNGEERAKGNILERFSAQQFPDLHSELNLSSLELGDSALYFCASSGNRGLYNEQFFGPGTRLTVL.

The rearrangement links TRBV27 to TRBJ2-7; 8 bases are a match to TRBD2. J gave up 3 bases and V 5 bases, and 12 bases lay outside the gene matches. The CDR3 sequence is 16 residues long. The germline V gene encodes CDR1 MNHEY and CDR2 SMNVEV (reference sequence). The CDR3: CASSPLAGLTHYEQYF. In nucleotides, the CDR3 is TGTGCCAGCAGTCCTTTAGCGGGATTAACACACTACGAGCAGTACTTC.

This chain links TRBV16 with TRBJ2-7, with 8 bases fitting TRBD2. The CDR3 extends over 14 amino acids. The J segment lost 6 bases and the V segment lost 3 bases, leaving 7 bases of the junction unmatched. Germline loops: CDR1 KGHSY, CDR2 FQNENV. CDR3 amino acids: CASSHSGTVSEQYF. The CDR3 DNA follows: TGTGCCAGCAGCCATAGCGGGACGGTTTCCGAGCAGTACTTC.

This clone was counted a single time. The rearrangement links TRBV9 to TRBJ1-2, with D uncertain. V lost 3 bases and J 4 bases, leaving 16 bases between the germline ends. Germline assignment: CDR1 SGDLS and CDR2 YYNGEE. This CDR3 has 15 amino acids. For the CDR3, the DNA is TGTGCCAGCAGCGCAACCGGCGGGAGACGCTATGGCTACACCTTC. Amino acids: CASSATGGRRYGYTF. Using reference TRBV9 and TRBJ1-2 for the parts outside the CDR3, the full variable domain is DSGVTQTPKHLITATGQRVTLRCSPRSGDLSVYWYQQSLDQGLQFLIQYYNGEERAKGNILERFSAQQFPDLHSELNLSSLELGDSALYFCASSATGGRRYGYTFGSGTRLTVV.

The chain carries TRBV27 and TRBJ1-6; D gene ambiguous. This CDR3 contains 16 residues. CDR1 MNHEY and CDR2 SMNVEV come from the germline V gene (reference sequence). The ends were cut back, 10 bases at V and 0 bases at J, with 16 bases in the middle. CDR3 nucleotide sequence: TGTGCCACACGGGAGGAGGATGGCTCCTATAATTCACCCCTCCACTTT. Translating gives CATREEDGSYNSPLHF.

V is TRBV13 and J is TRBJ2-3; D call uncertain. Germline CDR1 reads PRHDT; CDR2 reads FYEKMQ (reference sequence). This CDR3 is 15 amino acids long. With 2 bases removed from V and 2 bases from J, the gap between germline ends came to 11 bases. CDR3: CASSLRKPITDTQYF. In DNA, the CDR3 is TGTGCCAGCAGCTTACGAAAGCCTATCACAGATACGCAGTATTTT.

The rearrangement links TRBV7-9 to TRBJ2-4; tentatively, D is TRBD1 (7 bases). Germline assignment: CDR1 SEHNR and CDR2 FQNEAQ (reference sequence). Trimming took off 4 bases at V and 1 base at J, with 14 bases between the two ends. CDR3 size: 16 residues. CDR3 nucleotides: TGTGCCAGCAGCTCTCCGACAGGGAGGGCCAAAAACATTCAGTACTTC. It is translated as CASSSPTGRAKNIQYF.

V gene TRBV7-9 combines with J gene TRBJ2-5; 12 nucleotides align to TRBD2. The CDR3 runs to 17 residues. Germline CDR1 SEHNR, CDR2 FQNEAQ (reference sequence). V lost 5 bases, J lost 1 base, and 8 bases stayed unmatched. This chain's CDR3 is CASSPGTSGLSQETQYF. The DNA of the CDR3 is TGTGCCAGCAGCCCCGGGACTAGCGGGTTGAGCCAAGAGACCCAGTACTTC. The full variable domain, in which reference TRBV7-9 and TRBJ2-5 provide the parts outside the CDR3, is DTGVSQNPRHKITKRGQNVTFRCDPISEHNRLYWYRQTLGQGPEFLTYFQNEAQLEKSRLLSDRFSAERPKGSFSTLEIQRTEQGDSAMYLCASSPGTSGLSQETQYFGPGTRLLVL.

This chain links TRBV7-9 with TRBJ1-2; 7 bases agree with TRBD1. With V trimmed by 5 bases and J by 7 bases, 4 bases remained unmatched. The CDR3 covers 12 residues. CDR1 and CDR2 (germline): SEHNR, FQNEAQ (reference sequence). In DNA, the CDR3 is TGTGCCAGCAGCCCTGGACAGGTTGGCTACACCTTC. Residues: CASSPGQVGYTF.

This clone is deemed medium-sized. This rearrangement joins TRBV5-6 to TRBJ1-4; 11 bases align to TRBD1. V dropped 6 bases and J dropped 7; count of bases not matched to a gene: 11. Germline CDR1 is SGHDT and CDR2 is YYEEEE. The CDR3 totals 16 residues. CDR3 nucleotides: TGTGCCAGCACTACCGGGACAGGGGGAAGAAGTGAAAAACTGTTTTTT. It translates to CASTTGTGGRSEKLFF. Filled out from reference TRBV5-6 and TRBJ1-4, the complete variable domain reads DAGVTQSPTHLIKTRGQQVTLRCSPKSGHDTVSWYQQALGQGPQFIFQYYEEEERQRGNFPDRFSGHQFPNYSSELNVNALLLGDSALYLCASTTGTGGRSEKLFFGSGTQLSVL.

This rearrangement joins TRBV5-6 to TRBJ1-1; TRBD1 matches 8 bases. The germline gives CDR1 SGHDT, CDR2 YYEEEE. The CDR3 covers 12 residues. V lost 4 bases and J lost 11; bases outside the gene matches: 7. In DNA, the CDR3 is TGTGCCAGCAGCCCAGGGACAGGTCGGGCTTTCTTT. Its protein product is CASSPGTGRAFF.